Listed here is a single T cell receptor (beta chain). V dropped 5 bases and J dropped 7; count of bases not matched to a gene: 9. The CDR3 has 15 amino acids. The germline gives CDR1 SGHAT, CDR2 FQNNGV. Per the original data handling: Nucleated cell number was recorded as an estimate derived from reference gene primer amplification. Sequencing was performed with immunoSEQ multiplex PCR; in TCRdb, only in-frame clones are kept and a portion is missing. The V and J calls and clone size are taken from that table; D and trimming were inferred from the DNA. The sample has a few hundred thousand clones; more than 75% are singletons. The source of the sample is a study of blood T cell repertoires in COVID-19. At the level of the study: Specimens from acute and convalescent COVID-19 originated in the United States, Italy and Spain. PBMCs, B-cell-depleted T cells, or T cells provided the cDNA or gDNA that made up the material.

The sequence was obtained from a man aged 45-60 years with active or convalescent COVID-19. V gene TRBV11-2 combines with J gene TRBJ2-1; 9 bases align to TRBD2. The sequenced sample was peripheral blood. CDR3 DNA: TGTGCCAGCAGCAACGGTGGGACTAGCAGGAATGAGCAGTTCTTC. Residues: CASSNGGTSRNEQFF.